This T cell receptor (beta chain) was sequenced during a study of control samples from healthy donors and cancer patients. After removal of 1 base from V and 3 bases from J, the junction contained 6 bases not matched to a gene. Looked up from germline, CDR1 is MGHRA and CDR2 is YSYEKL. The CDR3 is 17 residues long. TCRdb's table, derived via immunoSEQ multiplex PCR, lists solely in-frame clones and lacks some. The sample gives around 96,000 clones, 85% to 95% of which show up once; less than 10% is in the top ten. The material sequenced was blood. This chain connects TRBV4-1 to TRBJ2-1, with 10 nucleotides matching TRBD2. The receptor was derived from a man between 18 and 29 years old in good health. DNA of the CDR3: TGCGCCAGCAGCCAAGGGCCTAGCGGGAGTTTCTACAATGAGCAGTTCTTC. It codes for CASSQGPSGSFYNEQFF.